The 20 T cell receptor beta chains below come from one sample, sequenced in a study of control samples from healthy donors and cancer patients. The data were produced by immunoSEQ multiplex PCR, yet TCRdb's version contains in-frame clones alone and is incomplete. The repertoire holds roughly 63,000 clones, around 90% seen once, with about 1.7% in the top ten. Sequenced sample: PBMCs. Receptors were obtained from a middle-aged man with colorectal cancer.

With respect to this clone: At one of its ends the junction is not consistent with the germline gene, which may arise from a read error. The identical CDR3 is also encoded by other nucleotide sequences in the sample. The chain is built from TRBV2 and TRBJ1-1; 7 nucleotides agree with TRBD1. This CDR3 is 13 amino acids long. Germline loops: CDR1 SNHLY, CDR2 FYNNEI. The CDR3 sequence is CASTRDRNTEAFF. The CDR3 DNA follows: TGCGCCAGCACCCGGGACAGAAACACTGAAGCTTTCTTT.

The CDR3 DNA is TGTGCCAGCAGCCTCACTCCCATAGCGGGGGGCTACGTACAAGAGACCCAGTACTTC. This encodes CASSLTPIAGGYVQETQYF. The rearrangement links TRBV7-2 to TRBJ2-5; 10 positions agree with TRBD2. The V gene end was trimmed by 5 bases and the J gene end by 2 bases; junction bases not matched to a gene: 17. Per germline, CDR1 SGHTA and CDR2 FQGNSA. This CDR3 comprises 19 residues.

DNA for the CDR3: TGTGCCAGCACCCCCGGGGGGTTGGACTACGAGCAGTACTTC. Amino acid sequence: CASTPGGLDYEQYF. The chain joins TRBV5-6 to TRBJ2-7; 7 positions agree with TRBD2. The CDR3 is made up of 14 amino acids. The trim removed 6 bases at V and 3 bases at J, leaving 9 bases unmatched. Looked up from germline, CDR1 is SGHDT and CDR2 is YYEEEE.

This chain links TRBV6-5 with TRBJ2-7, with 10 bases lining up with TRBD1. With 6 bases clipped from V and 4 bases from J, the junction kept 6 bases outside the gene matches. The CDR3 covers 14 residues. Germline-derived CDR1 and CDR2 are MNHEY and SVGAGI. The CDR3 nucleotides are TGTGCCAGCAGCGCACCGGGACAGGGGTACGAGCAGTACTTC. It yields the protein CASSAPGQGYEQYF.

The rearrangement uses TRBV7-3 and TRBJ2-5; 7 bases line up with TRBD1. CDR1 is SGHTA and CDR2 is FQGTGA in the germline V gene. The CDR3 is 17 amino acids. The V gene end was trimmed by 2 bases and the J gene end by 4 bases; junction bases not matched to a gene: 13. CDR3 in DNA: TGTGCCAGCAGCTTAGCCGACAGGGAATTGTTAGGAGAGACCCAGTACTTC. It codes for CASSLADRELLGETQYF.

The V gene is TRBV5-4, the J gene TRBJ2-1, with a possible D match to TRBD1 (6 bases). Germline CDR1 SGHNT, CDR2 YYREEE (reference sequence). V shed 2 bases and J shed 6 bases, with 15 bases lying between them. This CDR3 comprises 15 residues. The CDR3 coding sequence is TGTGCCAGCAGCTTCCGACCCGTGGGGGCCAATGAGCAGTTCTTC. It translates to CASSFRPVGANEQFF. Full variable domain (outside the CDR3, taken from reference TRBV5-4 and TRBJ2-1): ETGVTQSPTHLIKTRGQQVTLRCSSQSGHNTVSWYQQALGQGPQFIFQYYREEENGRGNFPPRFSGLQFPNYSSELNVNALELDDSALYLCASSFRPVGANEQFFGPGTRLTVL.

In nucleotides, the CDR3 is TGTGCCAGCTCACCAGGGTTGGACCAGCCCCAGCATTTT. This sequence encodes CASSPGLDQPQHF. The chain combines TRBV18 with TRBJ1-5; D is unclear. V was cut by 2 bases and J by 7 bases, with 9 bases left in between. The CDR3 length is 13 residues. Per the germline V gene, CDR1 is KGHSH and CDR2 is LQKENI.

V gene TRBV4-1 combines with J gene TRBJ2-7, with TRBD2 matching 12 bases. There are 17 residues in the CDR3. In germline, CDR1 is MGHRA, CDR2 YSYEKL. With V trimmed by 0 bases and J by 4 bases, 7 bases remained unmatched. The CDR3 is CASSQDPGLAGSYEQYF. The CDR3 bases are TGCGCCAGCAGCCAAGATCCCGGACTAGCGGGGTCTTACGAGCAGTACTTC.

The chain links TRBV18 to TRBJ1-5, with D possibly matching TRBD1 (5 bases). Germline V gene sequence: CDR1 KGHSH, CDR2 LQKENI. Trimming took 3 bases from V and 5 from J, leaving 8 bases between them. This CDR3 has 13 residues. For the CDR3, the DNA is TGTGCCAGCTCACCGGCCAGGGATCAGCCCCAGCATTTT. Its protein product is CASSPARDQPQHF.

The CDR3 DNA follows: TGTGCCAGCAGCTCGGGGACAGGGGTTTCACCCCTCCACTTT. This gives the protein CASSSGTGVSPLHF. The rearrangement uses TRBV7-3 and TRBJ1-6, with 10 bases matching TRBD1. The CDR3 loop spans 14 amino acids. In germline, CDR1 is SGHTA, CDR2 FQGTGA. Trimming at V came to 4 bases and at J to 9 bases, leaving 3 bases not matched to a gene.

J is TRBJ2-6 and V is TRBV7-2, with D perhaps given as TRBD1 or TRBD2 (6 bases each). The CDR3 sequence is 16 residues long. The germline V gene has CDR1 SGHTA and CDR2 FQGNSA. Trimming pared 3 bases from V and 2 bases from J, leaving 11 bases between. The CDR3 reads CASSLTGAAGANVLTF. CDR3 nucleotide sequence: TGTGCCAGCAGCTTGACGGGGGCGGCTGGGGCCAACGTCCTGACTTTC.

The chain has TRBV5-6 and TRBJ2-1; 11 bases align to TRBD2. This CDR3 region has 16 residues. The J segment lost 4 bases and the V segment lost 1 base, leaving 4 bases of the junction unmatched. Germline CDR1 is SGHDT and CDR2 is YYEEEE. The CDR3 region is CASSLLWTSGYNEQFF. Here the CDR3 DNA reads TGTGCCAGCAGCTTGTTATGGACTAGCGGGTACAATGAGCAGTTCTTC.

This clone has only one observation. This sequence joins TRBV5-1 and TRBJ2-3; unclear D gene. The CDR3 has 13 residues. The V gene's germline CDR1 is SGHRS and CDR2 YFSETQ. The V gene lost 3 bases and the J gene lost 2 bases, with 7 bases spanning the gap. CDR3 loop: CASSSRTTDTQYF. DNA of the CDR3: TGCGCCAGCAGCTCCCGCACCACAGATACGCAGTATTTT.

This sequence joins TRBV5-1 and TRBJ2-2, with 9 bases fitting TRBD2. The length of the CDR3 is 16 residues. V lost 4 bases to trimming and J lost 1 base; unmatched junction nucleotides: 5. Germline CDR1 and CDR2: SGHRS and YFSETQ. The CDR3 sequence is CASSRLSGRNTGELFF. For the CDR3, the DNA is TGCGCCAGCAGCCGTCTTAGCGGGAGGAACACCGGGGAGCTGTTTTTT.

This clone was seen a single time. The chain uses TRBV27 and TRBJ1-2, with no clear D. The CDR3 extends over 15 amino acids. The V end was cut by 0 bases, the J end by 0 bases, with 8 bases between. CDR1 is MNHEY and CDR2 is SMNVEV in the germline V gene (reference sequence). The CDR3 here is CASSLSSTSNYGYTF. The DNA of the CDR3 is TGTGCCAGCAGTTTATCGTCGACCTCTAACTATGGCTACACCTTC.

This chain connects TRBV3-1 (or the pseudogene TRBV3-2) to TRBJ1-1; TRBD1 agrees at 8 bases. The V and J ends lost 3 bases and 8 bases, in that order; junction bases with no gene match: 5. CDR1 and CDR2 (germline): LGHDT, YNNKEL (reference sequence). This CDR3 contains 13 residues. The CDR3 here is CASSHRTGREAFF. DNA for the CDR3: TGTGCCAGCAGCCATAGGACAGGGAGGGAAGCTTTCTTT.

In this sample, this clone turned up once. The chain links TRBV2 to TRBJ2-7; 14 bases are a match to TRBD2. The CDR3 runs 14 residues. The V gene end was trimmed by 7 bases and the J gene end by 3 bases; junction bases not matched to a gene: 2. CDR1 and CDR2 from the germline V gene are SNHLY and FYNNEI. The CDR3 DNA reads TGTGCCAGCATAGGACTAGCGGGGGGCTACGAGCAGTACTTC. Its protein is CASIGLAGGYEQYF. Full variable domain (remainder filled in from reference TRBV2 and TRBJ2-7): EPEVTQTPSHQVTQMGQEVILRCVPISNHLYFYWYRQILGQKVEFLVSFYNNEISEKSEIFDDQFSVERPDGSNFTLKIRSTKLEDSAMYFCASIGLAGGYEQYFGPGTRLTVT.

CDR3 sequence: CASRREDTGELFF. The DNA of the CDR3 is TGTGCCAGCAGGCGAGAGGACACCGGGGAGCTGTTTTTT. The chain joins TRBV7-9 to TRBJ2-2; D remains ambiguous. Germline V gene sequence: CDR1 SEHNR, CDR2 FQNEAQ (reference sequence). The CDR3 totals 13 residues. V was cut by 6 bases and J by 3 bases, with 8 bases left in between.

This clone was recorded once. The J gene is TRBJ1-5, the V gene TRBV7-2; 7 bases are a match to TRBD1. CDR3 length: 17 amino acids. The germline V gene encodes CDR1 SGHTA and CDR2 FQGNSA. The V segment lost 4 bases and the J segment 8 bases; nucleotides outside the gene matches: 17. For the CDR3, the DNA is TGTGCCAGCAGCTACCTTCCGGGACAGCGGTTTCGCGAGCCCCAGCATTTT. It yields the protein CASSYLPGQRFREPQHF.

This chain links TRBV19 with TRBJ2-7; a weak D match, TRBD1 (6 bases). Germline lookup yields CDR1 LNHDA and CDR2 SQIVND (reference sequence). Trimming shortened V by 3 bases and J by 1 base, and 10 bases separated the two germline ends. The CDR3 loop spans 14 amino acids. Written as DNA, the CDR3 is TGTGCCAGTAGTATTAGTCAGGGGTCCTACGAGCAGTACTTC. Amino acid sequence: CASSISQGSYEQYF. The full variable domain, with the rest looked up from reference TRBV19 and TRBJ2-7, is DGGITQSPKYLFRKEGQNVTLSCEQNLNHDAMYWYRQDPGQGLRLIYYSQIVNDFQKGDIAEGYSVSREKKESFPLTVTSAQKNPTAFYLCASSISQGSYEQYFGPGTRLTVT.